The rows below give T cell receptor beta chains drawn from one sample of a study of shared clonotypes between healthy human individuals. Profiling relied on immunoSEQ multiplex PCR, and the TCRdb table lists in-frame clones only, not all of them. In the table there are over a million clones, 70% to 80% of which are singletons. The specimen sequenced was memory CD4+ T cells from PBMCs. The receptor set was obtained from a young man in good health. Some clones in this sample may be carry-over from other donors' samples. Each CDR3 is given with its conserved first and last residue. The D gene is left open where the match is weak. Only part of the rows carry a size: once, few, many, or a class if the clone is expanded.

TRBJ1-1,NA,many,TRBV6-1,CASSGGQITNTEAFF,TGTGCCAGCAGTGGAGGACAGATCACGAACACTGAAGCTTTCTTT
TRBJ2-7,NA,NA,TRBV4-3,CASSQVSELSYEQYF,TGCGCCAGCAGCCAAGTTAGCGAGTTGAGCTACGAGCAGTACTTC
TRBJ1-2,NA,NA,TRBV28,CASSLSLYYGYTF,TGTGCCAGCAGTTTGTCCTTGTACTATGGCTACACCTTC
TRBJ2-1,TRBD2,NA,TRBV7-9,CASSSQIAGPNNEQFF,TGTGCCAGCAGCTCTCAAATAGCGGGGCCCAACAATGAGCAGTTCTTC
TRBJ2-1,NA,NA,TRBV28,CASSQGVMRALRNEQFF,TGTGCCAGCAGTCAGGGTGTGATGAGGGCCCTCCGCAATGAGCAGTTCTTC
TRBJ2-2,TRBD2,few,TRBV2,CASTILSGRTGELFF,TGTGCCAGCACCATCCTGAGCGGGAGGACCGGGGAGCTGTTTTTT
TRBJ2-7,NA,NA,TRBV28,CASCTLSGFTHEQYF,TGTGCCAGTTGTACTCTGTCTGGGTTTACCCACGAGCAGTACTTC
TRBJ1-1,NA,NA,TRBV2,CASSEDRVNTEAFF,TGTGCCAGCAGTGAAGACAGGGTGAACACTGAAGCTTTCTTT
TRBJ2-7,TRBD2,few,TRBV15,CATSRGRGLANEQYF,TGTGCCACCAGCAGAGGCAGAGGACTAGCGAACGAGCAGTACTTC
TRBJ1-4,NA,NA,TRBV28,CASSSLSSSSEKLFF,TGTGCCAGCAGCTCCCTCAGCAGTTCATCTGAAAAACTGTTTTTT
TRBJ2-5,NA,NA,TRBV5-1,CASSLVAGVETQYF,TGCGCCAGCAGCTTGGTAGCAGGGGTCGAGACCCAGTACTTC
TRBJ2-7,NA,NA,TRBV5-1,CASSWGTGEGEQYF,TGCGCCAGCAGCTGGGGGACCGGTGAGGGCGAGCAGTACTTC
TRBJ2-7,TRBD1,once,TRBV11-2,CASSTRDREFGYEQYF,TGTGCCAGCAGCACCCGGGACAGGGAGTTCGGCTACGAGCAGTACTTC
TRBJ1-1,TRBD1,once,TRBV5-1,CASSLVPVTGGSGNTEAFF,TGCGCCAGCAGCTTGGTGCCTGTAACAGGGGGAAGCGGGAACACTGAAGCTTTCTTT
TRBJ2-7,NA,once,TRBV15,CATSRIREGEQYF,TGTGCCACCAGCAGGATCAGGGAAGGAGAGCAGTACTTC
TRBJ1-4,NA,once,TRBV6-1,CASSELPADNEKLFF,TGTGCCAGCAGTGAATTACCGGCAGATAATGAAAAACTGTTTTTT
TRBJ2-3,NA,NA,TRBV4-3,CASSQGPTDTQYF,TGCGCCAGCAGCCAAGGTCCAACGGATACGCAGTATTTT
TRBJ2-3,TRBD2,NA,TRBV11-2,CASSLEGAGTDTQYF,TGTGCCAGCAGCCTCGAGGGAGCGGGAACAGATACGCAGTATTTT
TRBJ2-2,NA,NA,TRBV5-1,CASRGGINANTGELFF,TGCGCCAGCAGAGGGGGGATTAACGCGAACACCGGGGAGCTGTTTTTT
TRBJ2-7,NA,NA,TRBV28,CASSGDAEQYF,TGTGCCAGCAGTGGCGATGCCGAGCAGTACTTC
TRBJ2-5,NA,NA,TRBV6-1,CASNFRNRAQETQYF,TGTGCCAGCAACTTCAGGAACCGTGCGCAAGAGACCCAGTACTTC
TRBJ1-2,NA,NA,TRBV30,CAWSAQIRGYGYTF,TGTGCCTGGAGCGCGCAAATTAGGGGATATGGCTACACCTTC
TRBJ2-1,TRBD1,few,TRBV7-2,CASSLGRSQGTQFF,TGTGCCAGCAGCCTCGGCCGTTCACAGGGGACGCAGTTCTTC
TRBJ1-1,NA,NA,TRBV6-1,CASRLPGGTEAFF,TGTGCCAGCCGGCTCCCCGGGGGAACTGAAGCTTTCTTT
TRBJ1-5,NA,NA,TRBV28,CASSNREPNQPQHF,TGTGCCAGCAGTAACCGGGAGCCCAATCAGCCCCAGCATTTT
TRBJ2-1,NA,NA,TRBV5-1,CASSLLYRGSYNEQFF,TGCGCCAGCAGCTTGCTTTATCGCGGCTCCTACAATGAGCAGTTCTTC
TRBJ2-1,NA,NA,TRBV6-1,CASSEQVYNEQFF,TGTGCCAGCAGTGAACAGGTATACAATGAGCAGTTCTTC
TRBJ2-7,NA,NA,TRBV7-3,CASAPQGGSYEQYF,TGTGCCAGTGCCCCCCAGGGGGGATCCTACGAGCAGTACTTC
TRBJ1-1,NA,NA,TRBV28,CASSATENTEAFF,TGTGCCAGCAGTGCGACAGAGAACACTGAAGCTTTCTTT
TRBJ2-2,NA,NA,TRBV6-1,CASSEAGLGTGELFF,TGTGCCAGCAGTGAGGCCGGACTGGGGACCGGGGAGCTGTTTTTT
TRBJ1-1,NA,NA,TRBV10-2,CASALAGAYTEAFF,TGCGCCTCCGCCTTAGCAGGGGCGTACACTGAAGCTTTCTTT
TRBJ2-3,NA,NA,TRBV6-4,CASSLQVGGADTQYF,TGTGCCAGCAGTCTCCAGGTCGGGGGCGCAGATACGCAGTATTTT
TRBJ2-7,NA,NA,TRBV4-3,CASSQGLGVGYEQYF,TGCGCCAGCAGCCAAGGGTTGGGCGTAGGCTACGAGCAGTACTTC
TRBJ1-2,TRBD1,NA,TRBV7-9,CASSLVGTGNGYTF,TGTGCCAGCAGCTTAGTAGGGACAGGGAATGGCTACACCTTC
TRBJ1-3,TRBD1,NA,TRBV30,CAWGQGGGNTIYF,TGTGCCTGGGGACAGGGGGGTGGAAACACCATATATTTT
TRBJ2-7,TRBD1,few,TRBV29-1,CSVLPGQGIYEQYF,TGCAGCGTTCTACCGGGACAGGGGATCTACGAGCAGTACTTC
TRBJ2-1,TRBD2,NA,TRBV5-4,CASTPNSGNWNEQFF,TGTGCCAGCACCCCGAATAGCGGGAATTGGAATGAGCAGTTCTTC
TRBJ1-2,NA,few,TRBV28,CASSNPGTRGYTF,TGTGCCAGCAGTAATCCAGGGACAAGGGGGTACACCTTC
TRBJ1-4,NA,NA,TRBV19,CASARGRVRTQGNEKLFF,TGTGCCAGTGCCAGGGGAAGGGTTCGCACGCAGGGTAATGAAAAACTGTTTTTT
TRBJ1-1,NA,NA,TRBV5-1,CASSTRDGNEAFF,TGCGCCAGCAGCACTAGGGACGGCAATGAAGCTTTCTTT
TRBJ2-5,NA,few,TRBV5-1,CASSLGQQETQYF,TGCGCCAGCAGCTTGGGACAGCAAGAGACCCAGTACTTC
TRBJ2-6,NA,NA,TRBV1,CTSRKANVLTF,TGCACCAGCAGAAAGGCCAACGTCCTGACTTTC
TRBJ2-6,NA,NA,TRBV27,CASSPWYAGANVLTF,TGTGCCAGCAGTCCCTGGTATGCTGGGGCCAACGTCCTGACTTTC
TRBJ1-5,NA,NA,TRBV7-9,CASSLLTHESNQPQHF,TGTGCCAGCAGCTTACTAACCCACGAAAGCAATCAGCCCCAGCATTTT
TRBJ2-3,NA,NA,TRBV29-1,CSVTKADTQYF,TGCAGCGTTACAAAGGCAGATACGCAGTATTTT
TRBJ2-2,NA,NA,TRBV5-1,CASSPPGRSNTGELFF,TGCGCCAGCAGCCCCCCAGGTAGATCCAACACCGGGGAGCTGTTTTTT
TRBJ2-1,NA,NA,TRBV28,CASRGPSSYNEQFF,TGTGCCAGCAGGGGCCCGAGCTCCTACAATGAGCAGTTCTTC
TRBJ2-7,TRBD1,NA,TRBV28,CASSKGGPVWYEQYF,TGTGCCAGCAGTAAAGGGGGCCCAGTTTGGTACGAGCAGTACTTC
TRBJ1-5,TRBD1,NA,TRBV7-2,CASSSSGGQASNQPQHF,TGTGCCAGCAGCTCAAGCGGAGGACAGGCCTCCAATCAGCCCCAGCATTTT
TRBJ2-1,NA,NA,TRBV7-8,CASSRVLNRDNEQFF,TGTGCCAGCAGCCGAGTCCTTAACAGGGACAATGAGCAGTTCTTC
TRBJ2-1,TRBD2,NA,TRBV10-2,CASRAAGVGNEQFF,TGCGCCAGCAGGGCGGCGGGAGTAGGGAATGAGCAGTTCTTC